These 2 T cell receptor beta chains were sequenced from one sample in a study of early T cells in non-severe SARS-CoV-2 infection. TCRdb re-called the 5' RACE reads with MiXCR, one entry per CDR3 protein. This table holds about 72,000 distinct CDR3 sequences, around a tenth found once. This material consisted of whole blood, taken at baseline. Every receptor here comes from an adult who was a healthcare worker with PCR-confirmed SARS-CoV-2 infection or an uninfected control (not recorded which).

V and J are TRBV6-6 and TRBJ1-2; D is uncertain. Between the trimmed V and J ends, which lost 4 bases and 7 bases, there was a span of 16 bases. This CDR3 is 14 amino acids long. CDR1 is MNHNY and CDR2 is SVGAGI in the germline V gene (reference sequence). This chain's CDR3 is CASSSFGEGSGYTF. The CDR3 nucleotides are TGTGCCAGCAGTTCCTTCGGGGAGGGCTCTGGCTACACCTTC.

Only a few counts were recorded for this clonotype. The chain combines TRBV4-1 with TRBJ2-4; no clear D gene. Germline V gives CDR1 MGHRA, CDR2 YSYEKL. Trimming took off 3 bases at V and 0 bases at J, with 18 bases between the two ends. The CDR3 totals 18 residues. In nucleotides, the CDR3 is TGCGCCAGCAGCCAGGGCCCCAAACTTCCGATAGCCAAAAACATTCAGTACTTC. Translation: CASSQGPKLPIAKNIQYF.